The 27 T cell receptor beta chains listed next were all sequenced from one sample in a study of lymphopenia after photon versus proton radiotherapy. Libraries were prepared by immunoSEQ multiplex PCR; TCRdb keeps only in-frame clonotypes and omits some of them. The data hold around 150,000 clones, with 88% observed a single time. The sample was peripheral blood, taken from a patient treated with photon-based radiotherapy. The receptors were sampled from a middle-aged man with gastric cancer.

The CDR3 DNA reads TGTGCCAGCAGTTACAGGGCAGGGTTCAATAATGAAAAACTGTTTTTT. Translating gives CASSYRAGFNNEKLFF. The rearrangement joins TRBV6-5 to TRBJ1-4; TRBD1 is a possible D gene (5 bases). V was shortened by 2 bases and J by 4 bases, with 14 bases between the two germline ends. Germline lookup yields CDR1 MNHEY and CDR2 SVGAGI. The length of the CDR3 is 16 residues.

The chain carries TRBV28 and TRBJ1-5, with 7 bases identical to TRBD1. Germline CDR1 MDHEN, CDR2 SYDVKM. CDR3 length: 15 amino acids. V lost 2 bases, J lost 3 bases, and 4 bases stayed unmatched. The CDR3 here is CASSLPDRFNQPQHF. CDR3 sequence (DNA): TGTGCCAGCAGTTTACCGGACAGGTTCAATCAGCCCCAGCATTTT.

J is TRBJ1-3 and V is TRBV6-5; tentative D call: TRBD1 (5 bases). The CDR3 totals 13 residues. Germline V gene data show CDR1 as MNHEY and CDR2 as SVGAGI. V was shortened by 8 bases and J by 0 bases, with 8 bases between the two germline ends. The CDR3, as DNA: TGTGCCAGCGCCGGGGGCTCTGGAAACACCATATATTTT. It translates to CASAGGSGNTIYF.

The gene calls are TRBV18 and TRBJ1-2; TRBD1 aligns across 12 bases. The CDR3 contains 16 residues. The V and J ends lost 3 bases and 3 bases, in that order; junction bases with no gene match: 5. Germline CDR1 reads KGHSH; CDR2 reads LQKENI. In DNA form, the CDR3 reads TGTGCCAGCTCACCGAAGGGGACAGGGGGCGACTATGGCTACACCTTC. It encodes CASSPKGTGGDYGYTF.

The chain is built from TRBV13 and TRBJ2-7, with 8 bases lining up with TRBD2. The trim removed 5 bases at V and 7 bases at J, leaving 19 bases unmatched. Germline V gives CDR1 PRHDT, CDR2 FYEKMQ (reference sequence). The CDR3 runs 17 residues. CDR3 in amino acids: CASSTRSLREVGGEQYF. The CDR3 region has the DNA TGTGCCAGCAGCACCCGATCCTTGCGGGAGGTCGGGGGGGAGCAGTACTTC.

The DNA for the CDR3 is TGTGCCAGCAGACCGGTGGGCAACAATGAGCAGTTCTTC. It encodes CASRPVGNNEQFF. The V gene is TRBV7-2, the J gene TRBJ2-1; D remains ambiguous. Germline CDR1 is SGHTA and CDR2 is FQGNSA. V dropped 6 bases and J dropped 5 bases, with 11 bases sitting between them. The CDR3 loop spans 13 amino acids.

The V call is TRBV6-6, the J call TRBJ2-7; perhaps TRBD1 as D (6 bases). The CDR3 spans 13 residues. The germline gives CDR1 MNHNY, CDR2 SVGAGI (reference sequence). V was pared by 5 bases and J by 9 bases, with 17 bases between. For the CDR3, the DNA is TGTGCCAGCAGTCCGACAGGCCCTACCGGGCAGTACTTC. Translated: CASSPTGPTGQYF.

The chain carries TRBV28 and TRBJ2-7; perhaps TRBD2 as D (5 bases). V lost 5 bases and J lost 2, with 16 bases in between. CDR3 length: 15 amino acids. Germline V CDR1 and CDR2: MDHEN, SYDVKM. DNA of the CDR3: TGTGCCAGCAGTAGCGAGGGCGTAGGAGCCTACGAGCAGTACTTC. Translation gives CASSSEGVGAYEQYF. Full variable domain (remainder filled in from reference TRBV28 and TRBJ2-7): DVKVTQSSRYLVKRTGEKVFLECVQDMDHENMFWYRQDPGLGLRLIYFSYDVKMKEKGDIPEGYSVSREKKERFSLILESASTNQTSMYLCASSSEGVGAYEQYFGPGTRLTVT.

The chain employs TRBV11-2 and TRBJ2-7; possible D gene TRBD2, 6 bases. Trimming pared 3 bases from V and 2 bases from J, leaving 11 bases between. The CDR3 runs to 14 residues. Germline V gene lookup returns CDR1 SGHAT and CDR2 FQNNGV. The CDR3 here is CASSFSGPTYEQYF. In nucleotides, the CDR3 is TGTGCCAGCAGCTTTAGCGGACCCACCTACGAGCAGTACTTC.

CDR3 loop: CASSERTGPFEQYF. In DNA form, the CDR3 reads TGTGCCAGCAGTGAAAGGACAGGACCTTTCGAGCAGTACTTC. The chain recombines TRBV25-1 with TRBJ2-7; 7 bases are shared with TRBD1. The CDR3 loop spans 14 amino acids. V shed 2 bases, J shed 6 bases, and the junction held 7 bases outside the gene matches. Germline V gene sequence: CDR1 MGHDK, CDR2 SYGVNS.

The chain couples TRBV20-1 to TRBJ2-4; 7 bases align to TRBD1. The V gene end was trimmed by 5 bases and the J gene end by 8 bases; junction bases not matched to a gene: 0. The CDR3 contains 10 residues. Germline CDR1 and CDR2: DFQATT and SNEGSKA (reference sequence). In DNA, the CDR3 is TGCAGTGCTGGACAGGACATTCAGTACTTC. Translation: CSAGQDIQYF.

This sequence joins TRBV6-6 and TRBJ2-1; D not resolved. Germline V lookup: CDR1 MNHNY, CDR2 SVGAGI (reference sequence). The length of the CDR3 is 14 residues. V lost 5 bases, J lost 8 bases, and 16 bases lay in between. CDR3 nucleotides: TGTGCCAGCAGTGTACTGCCATGGATGGATGAGCAGTTCTTC. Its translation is CASSVLPWMDEQFF.

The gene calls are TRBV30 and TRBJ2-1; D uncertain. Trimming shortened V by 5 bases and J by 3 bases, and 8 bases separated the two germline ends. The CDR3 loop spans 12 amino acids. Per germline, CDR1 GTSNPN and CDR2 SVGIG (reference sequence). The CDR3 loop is CAWEQRYNEQFF. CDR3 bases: TGTGCCTGGGAGCAACGCTACAATGAGCAGTTCTTC.

The CDR3 here is CASSPPRLAGPQETQYF. Here the CDR3 DNA reads TGTGCCAGCTCACCACCTAGGCTAGCGGGCCCACAAGAGACCCAGTACTTC. The chain uses TRBV18 and TRBJ2-5; 8 bases line up with TRBD2. CDR3 size: 17 residues. Germline lookup yields CDR1 KGHSH and CDR2 LQKENI. V shed 0 bases, J shed 2 bases, and the junction held 8 bases outside the gene matches.

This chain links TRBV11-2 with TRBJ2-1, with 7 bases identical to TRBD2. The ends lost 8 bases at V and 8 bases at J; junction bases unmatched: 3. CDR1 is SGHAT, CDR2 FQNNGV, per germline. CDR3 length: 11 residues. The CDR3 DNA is TGTGCCAGCCTGACTAGCCATGAGCAGTTCTTC. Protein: CASLTSHEQFF. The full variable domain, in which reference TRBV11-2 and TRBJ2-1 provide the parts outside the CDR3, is EAGVAQSPRYKIIEKRQSVAFWCNPISGHATLYWYQQILGQGPKLLIQFQNNGVVDDSQLPKDRFSAERLKGVDSTLKIQPAKLEDSAVYLCASLTSHEQFFGPGTRLTVL.

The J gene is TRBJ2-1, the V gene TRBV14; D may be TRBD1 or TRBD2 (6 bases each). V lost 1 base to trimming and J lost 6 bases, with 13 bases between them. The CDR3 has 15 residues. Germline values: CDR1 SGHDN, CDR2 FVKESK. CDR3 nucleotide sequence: TGTGCCAGCAGCCAAGGCGTAGGGGGACTCAATGAGCAGTTCTTC. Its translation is CASSQGVGGLNEQFF.

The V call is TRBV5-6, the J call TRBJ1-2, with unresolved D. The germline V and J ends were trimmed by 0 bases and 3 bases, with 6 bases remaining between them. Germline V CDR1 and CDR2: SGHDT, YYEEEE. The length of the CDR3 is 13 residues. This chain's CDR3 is CASSLERDYGYTF. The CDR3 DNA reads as TGTGCCAGCAGCTTGGAGAGGGACTATGGCTACACCTTC.

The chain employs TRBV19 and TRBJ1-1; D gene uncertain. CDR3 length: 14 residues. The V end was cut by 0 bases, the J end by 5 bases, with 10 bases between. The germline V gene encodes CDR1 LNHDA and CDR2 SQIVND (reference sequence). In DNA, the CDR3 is TGTGCCAGTAGTATAGACTCCGGTTATACTGAAGCTTTCTTT. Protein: CASSIDSGYTEAFF.

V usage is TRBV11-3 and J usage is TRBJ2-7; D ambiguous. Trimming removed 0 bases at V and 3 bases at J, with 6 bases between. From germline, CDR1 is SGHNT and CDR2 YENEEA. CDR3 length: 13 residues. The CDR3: CASSLDRGYEQYF. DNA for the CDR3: TGTGCCAGCAGCTTAGATCGCGGCTACGAGCAGTACTTC.

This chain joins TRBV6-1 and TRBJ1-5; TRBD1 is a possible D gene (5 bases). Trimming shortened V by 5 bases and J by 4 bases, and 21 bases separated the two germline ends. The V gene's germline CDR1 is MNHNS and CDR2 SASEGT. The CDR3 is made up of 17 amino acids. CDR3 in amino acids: CASSQGAPGVRNQPQHF. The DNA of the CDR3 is TGTGCCAGCAGTCAAGGGGCACCGGGAGTGAGGAATCAGCCCCAGCATTTT.

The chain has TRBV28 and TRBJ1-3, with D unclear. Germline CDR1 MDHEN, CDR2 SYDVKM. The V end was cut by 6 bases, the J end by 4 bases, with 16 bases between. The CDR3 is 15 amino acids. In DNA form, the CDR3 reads TGTGCCAGCAGCTCGGGCGGATCGGAGGGAAACACCATATATTTT. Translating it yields CASSSGGSEGNTIYF.

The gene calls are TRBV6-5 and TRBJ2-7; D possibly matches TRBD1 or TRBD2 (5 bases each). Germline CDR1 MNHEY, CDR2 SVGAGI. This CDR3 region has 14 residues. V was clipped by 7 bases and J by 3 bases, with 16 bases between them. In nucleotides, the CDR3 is TGTGCCAGCACCCCCCGGGGCCCTAACTACGAGCAGTACTTC. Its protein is CASTPRGPNYEQYF.

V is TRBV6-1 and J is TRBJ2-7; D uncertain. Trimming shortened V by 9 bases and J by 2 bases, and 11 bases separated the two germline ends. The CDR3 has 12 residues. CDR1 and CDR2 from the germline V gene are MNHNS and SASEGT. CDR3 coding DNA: TGTGCCAGTAGAAGGACGACCTACGAGCAGTACTTC. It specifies CASRRTTYEQYF.

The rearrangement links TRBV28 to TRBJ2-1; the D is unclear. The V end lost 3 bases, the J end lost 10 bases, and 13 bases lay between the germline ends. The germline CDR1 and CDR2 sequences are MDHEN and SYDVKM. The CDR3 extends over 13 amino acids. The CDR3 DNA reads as TGTGCCAGCAGTTTGGTGCTGACCTCAGAGCAGTTCTTC. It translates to CASSLVLTSEQFF.

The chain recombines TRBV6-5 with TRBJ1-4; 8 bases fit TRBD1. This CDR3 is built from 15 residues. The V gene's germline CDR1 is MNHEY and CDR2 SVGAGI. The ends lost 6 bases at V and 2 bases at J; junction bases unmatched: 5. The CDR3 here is CASRNQGATNEKLFF. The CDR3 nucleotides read TGTGCCAGCAGAAACCAGGGGGCGACTAATGAAAAACTGTTTTTT.

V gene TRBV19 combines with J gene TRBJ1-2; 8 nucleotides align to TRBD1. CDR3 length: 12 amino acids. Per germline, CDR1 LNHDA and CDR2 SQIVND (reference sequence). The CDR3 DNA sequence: TGTGCGTTATCGGACAGGGACTATGGCTACACCTTC. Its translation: CALSDRDYGYTF.

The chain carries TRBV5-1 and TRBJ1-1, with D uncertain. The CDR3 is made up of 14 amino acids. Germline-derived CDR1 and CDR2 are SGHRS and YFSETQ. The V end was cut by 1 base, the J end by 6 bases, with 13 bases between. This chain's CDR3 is CASSLLVSGAEAFF. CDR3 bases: TGCGCCAGCAGCTTGCTCGTGAGTGGGGCTGAAGCTTTCTTT.